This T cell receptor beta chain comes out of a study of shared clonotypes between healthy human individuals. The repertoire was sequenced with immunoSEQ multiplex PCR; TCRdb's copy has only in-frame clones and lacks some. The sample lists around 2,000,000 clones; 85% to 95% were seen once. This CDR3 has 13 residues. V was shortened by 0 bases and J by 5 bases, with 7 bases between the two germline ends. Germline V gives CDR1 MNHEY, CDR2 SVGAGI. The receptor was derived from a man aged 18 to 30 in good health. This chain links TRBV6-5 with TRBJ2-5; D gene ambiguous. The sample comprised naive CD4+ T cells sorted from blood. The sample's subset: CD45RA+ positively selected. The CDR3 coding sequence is TGTGCCAGCAGTTACTCGGAGAGGGAGACCCAGTACTTC. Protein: CASSYSERETQYF.